The source of this T cell receptor beta chain is a study of early T cells in non-severe SARS-CoV-2 infection (dated by TCRdb to the early 2020s). Background for the entire study: TCR sequencing used bulk RNA from unsorted whole blood, so alpha and beta chains could not be paired.

This clonotype showed up just a few times. Its binding antigen is unknown. No quality values exist for individual bases; no much larger clone is one base distant. General conclusions and limits of the study: VDJdb matching was skewed toward anti-spike CD8 responses and likely underestimated virus-specific expansions, missing private and CD4 specificities.

This was a case-control study nested in a cohort of healthcare workers in London, UK, who had nasopharyngeal swab PCR tests and blood samples taken every week. Healthcare workers were enrolled in the week of the UK lockdown, from 23 to 31 March 2020, and were followed every week for up to 16 weeks. The receptor library was made with 5' RACE. Instrument on record: NextSeq 500. Unique molecular identifiers were attached to individual cDNA molecules in the TCR library protocol so that sequencing error and PCR bias could be corrected. Both TCR alpha and beta chains were sequenced, and tight co-correlation was observed between alpha and beta sequence abundances in each sample. The authors processed their data as follows. Decombinator V4 was used to annotate TCR sequences for V gene, J gene and CDR3. TCRs were defined as expanded if a significant change between any two time points was detected under a Poisson model with p below 0.0001. Abundances of TCRs were expressed as counts per million after normalisation to the total number of TCRs sequenced in each sample. TRAV1-2 paired with TRAJ12, TRAJ20 or TRAJ33 defined MAIT TCRs, while TRAV10 paired with TRAJ18 defined iNKT TCRs. VDJdb, accessed 1 November 2021, was searched for CMV, EBV and SARS-CoV-2 annotated TCRs, with TCRs annotated for multiple antigens excluded. TCRdb cleaned the public reads at Q25 with fastp, built clones with MiXCR and kept in-frame beta chains. Rows merge per CDR3 protein into single entries with the most common DNA and genes. V and J calls and clone size were set by TCRdb, not the authors. The sample records approximately 83,000 distinct CDR3 sequences, over 13% of which are singletons. 3% of the sample lies in the top ten.

From V the trimming removes 5 bases and from J it removes 2 bases, while the gene matches leave 6 bases of the junction unaccounted for. The germline V gene (reference sequence) gives CDR1 as SEHNR and CDR2 as FQNEAQ. The CDR3 goes from the cysteine to the phenylalanine over 14 residues. Just the 42-base CDR3 DNA is kept, in frame starting at base 1. Recombination linked TRBV7-9 to TRBJ2-7; TRBD1 lines up with 7 middle nucleotides. The clonotype was recovered from an adult who was a healthcare worker with PCR-confirmed SARS-CoV-2 infection or an uninfected control (not recorded which). The sequencing input was whole blood. The DNA reads TGTGCCAGCAGCCCGACAGGGAATGCCTACGAGCAGTACTTC. The translation is CASSPTGNAYEQYF.